This T cell receptor beta chain is from a study of T cells in Graves' hyperthyroidism and ophthalmopathy. About the research overall: Pretreatment peripheral blood was obtained at initial diagnosis.

Germline CDR1 reads MDHEN; CDR2 reads SYDVKM. Deletions cut 5 bases from V and 0 bases from J, with 14 bases between. This CDR3 is built from 16 residues. RNA transcripts were the template for amplifying TCR beta CDR3 regions. Using the HTBI primer set, a first-round RT-PCR was run on the TCR CDR3. TCRdb analysed the multiplex PCR reads with MiXCR anew, one entry per CDR3 protein. The sample records hundreds of thousands of distinct CDR3 sequences, approximately 15% being singletons. The study defined stable Graves' hyperthyroidism as no ophthalmopathy progression within 18 months. The clonotype comes from a woman aged 18-29 years with Graves' hyperthyroidism. The chain couples TRBV28 to TRBJ2-1; tentatively, D is TRBD1 or TRBD2 (5 bases each). What was sequenced was blood. In DNA, the CDR3 is TGTGCCAGCAGTACCTCGGGGCGGAGCTCCTACAATGAGCAGTTCTTC. Amino acids: CASSTSGRSSYNEQFF.